This TCR beta chain came from a study of OX40 agonist ivuxolimab in advanced cancers. On the study more broadly: At doses from 0.01 to 10 mg/kg, patients were given intravenous ivuxolimab every 2 weeks. Mean age 60 years, range about 23 to 85; about 81% male. Study observations and caveats: Blood T cells, both CD4+ and CD8+, expanded clonally by week 6 at 0.1 to 3.0 mg/kg.

Points on this clone: Its antigen is not known.

The CDR3 has 14 amino acids. The V end was cut by 6 bases, the J end by 0 bases, with 12 bases between. CDR1 is SNHLY and CDR2 is FYNNEI in the germline V gene. Produced via immunoSEQ multiplex PCR; TCRdb's table is partial and in-frame only. The table lists tens of thousands of clones, roughly 90% of them singletons. The V gene is TRBV2, the J gene TRBJ2-7; no clear D. The sample here was CD4+ or CD8+ T cells sorted from blood, taken in a trial of the OX40 agonist ivuxolimab. The TCR sequence derives from an adult with an advanced solid tumor such as melanoma, head and neck, liver or kidney cancer. The CDR3 loop is CASSWTFSSYEQYF. For the CDR3, the DNA is TGTGCCAGCAGCTGGACGTTCAGCTCCTACGAGCAGTACTTC.